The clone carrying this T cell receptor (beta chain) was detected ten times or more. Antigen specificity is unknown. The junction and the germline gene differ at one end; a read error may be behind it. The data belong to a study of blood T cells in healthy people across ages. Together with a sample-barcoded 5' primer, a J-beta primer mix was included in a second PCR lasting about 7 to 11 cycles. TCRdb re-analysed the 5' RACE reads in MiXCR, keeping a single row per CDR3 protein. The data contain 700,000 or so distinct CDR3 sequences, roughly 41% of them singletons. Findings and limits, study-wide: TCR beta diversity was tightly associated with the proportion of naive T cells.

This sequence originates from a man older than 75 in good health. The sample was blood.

CDR3 sequence (DNA): TGTGCCAGCAGTTTAGGGGGCTATGGCTACACCTTC. This gives the protein CASSLGGYGYTF. This sequence joins TRBV7-9 and TRBJ1-2, with a tentative D call TRBD1 (6 bases). The CDR3 contains 12 residues. The germline gives CDR1 SEHNR, CDR2 FQNEAQ (reference sequence).